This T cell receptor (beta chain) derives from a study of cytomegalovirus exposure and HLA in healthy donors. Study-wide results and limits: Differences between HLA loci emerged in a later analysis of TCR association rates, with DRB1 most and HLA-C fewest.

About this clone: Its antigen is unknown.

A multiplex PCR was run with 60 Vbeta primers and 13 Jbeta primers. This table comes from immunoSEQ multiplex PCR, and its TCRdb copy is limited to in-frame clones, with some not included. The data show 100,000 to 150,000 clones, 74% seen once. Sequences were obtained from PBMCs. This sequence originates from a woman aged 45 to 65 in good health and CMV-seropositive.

The DNA of the CDR3 is TGTGCCTGGAGTACTGGCAGGGGCGCTAATCAGCCCCAGCATTTT. This encodes CAWSTGRGANQPQHF. The V and J genes are TRBV30 and TRBJ1-5; D is perhaps TRBD1 (6 bases). Germline V gene sequence: CDR1 GTSNPN, CDR2 SVGIG (reference sequence). V dropped 2 bases and J dropped 4 bases, with 15 bases sitting between them. This CDR3 is built from 15 residues.